This T cell receptor (beta chain) came from a study of blood T cell repertoires in COVID-19. The wider study: Whether acute or convalescent, the COVID-19 samples came from the United States, Italy and Spain.

Germline V CDR1 and CDR2: MNHEY, SVGEGT. The CDR3 is 15 amino acids. Trimming stripped 6 bases from V and 4 bases from J, with 17 bases between. Original processing notes: Cell counts per sample came from amplifying reference gene primers. Produced via immunoSEQ multiplex PCR; TCRdb's table is partial and in-frame only. V and J calls and clone size follow that table, whereas D and trimming were derived from the DNA. This sample yields approximately 76,000 clones, of which around 88% are seen a single time; around 7.9% belongs to the top ten. The TCR comes from a man between 25 and 39 years old with acute or convalescent COVID-19. Sequenced sample: peripheral blood. The chain links TRBV6-2 or TRBV6-3 to TRBJ2-3, with D tentatively TRBD1 (6 bases). CDR3 nucleotide sequence: TGTGCCAGCAGCACCCACAGGGCTGCCGCAGATACGCAGTATTTT. Protein sequence: CASSTHRAAADTQYF.